This TCR beta chain was sequenced in a study of T-cell memory formation after mild COVID-19. Trimming stripped 3 bases from V and 4 bases from J, with 16 bases between. This CDR3 has 14 residues. Per the germline V gene, CDR1 is GTSNPN and CDR2 is SVGIG (reference sequence). TCRdb reprocessed the 5' RACE reads with MiXCR, giving one entry per CDR3 protein. The sample gives about half a million distinct CDR3 sequences, about 20% of which show up once; 9% to 15% is in the top ten. Input material: PBMCs or a T cell subset sorted from them (not recorded which). This sequence originates from an adult woman who had mild COVID-19 (a few samples of this study predate the infection). Cell type and time point are not known. The J gene is TRBJ2-7, the V gene TRBV30; tentative D call: TRBD1 (6 bases). CDR3 sequence reads: CAWRGAGAKYEQYF. The CDR3 nucleotides read TGTGCCTGGAGGGGGGCAGGGGCTAAGTACGAGCAGTACTTC.